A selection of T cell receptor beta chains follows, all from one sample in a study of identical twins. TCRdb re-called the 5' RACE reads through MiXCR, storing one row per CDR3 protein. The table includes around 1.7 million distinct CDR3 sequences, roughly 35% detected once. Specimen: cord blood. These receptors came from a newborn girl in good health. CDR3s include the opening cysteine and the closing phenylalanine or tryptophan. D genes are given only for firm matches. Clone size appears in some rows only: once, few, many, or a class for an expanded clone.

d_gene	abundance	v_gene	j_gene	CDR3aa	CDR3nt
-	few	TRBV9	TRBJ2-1	CARTIAGSYNEQFF	TGTGCCAGGACGATTGCGGGCTCCTACAATGAGCAGTTCTTC
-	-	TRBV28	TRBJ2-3	CASRDQVRGRADTQYF	TGTGCCAGCAGAGACCAAGTACGCGGCCGCGCAGATACGCAGTATTTT
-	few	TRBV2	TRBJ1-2	CASSGGFQGYGYTF	TGTGCCAGCAGTGGGGGCTTCCAGGGCTATGGCTACACCTTC
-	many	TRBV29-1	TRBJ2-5	CSVRPSRKETQYF	TGCAGCGTTCGTCCCAGCCGTAAAGAGACCCAGTACTTC
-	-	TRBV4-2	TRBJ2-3	CASSQDRKPSTSTDTQYF	TGTGCCAGCAGCCAAGATCGGAAACCTAGTACTAGCACAGATACGCAGTATTTT
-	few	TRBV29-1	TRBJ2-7	CSVAGAGPSSYEQYF	TGCAGCGTTGCGGGGGCCGGACCGAGCTCCTACGAGCAGTACTTC
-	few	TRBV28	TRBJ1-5	CASSLWRLGERGNQPQHF	TGTGCCAGCAGTTTATGGCGCTTGGGGGAGCGGGGCAATCAGCCCCAGCATTTT
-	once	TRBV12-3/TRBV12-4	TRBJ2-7	CASEADSYNEQYF	TGTGCCAGCGAGGCGGACTCCTACAATGAGCAGTACTTC
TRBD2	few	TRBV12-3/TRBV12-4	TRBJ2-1	CASSLPSGANEQFF	TGTGCCAGCAGTTTGCCTAGCGGGGCGAATGAGCAGTTCTTC
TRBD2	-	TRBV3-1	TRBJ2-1	CASRRTSGSGNEQFF	TGTGCCAGCAGGAGGACTAGCGGGAGTGGGAATGAGCAGTTCTTC
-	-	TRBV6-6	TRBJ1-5	CAGTYGSSGNQPQHF	TGTGCCGGCACTTACGGGAGTTCGGGCAATCAGCCCCAGCATTTT
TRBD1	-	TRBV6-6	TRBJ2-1	CASSRGDRAEQFF	TGTGCCAGCAGCCGAGGAGACAGGGCTGAGCAGTTCTTC
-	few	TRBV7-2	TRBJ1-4	CASSFGQGPNEKLFF	TGTGCCAGCAGCTTCGGTCAGGGGCCTAATGAAAAACTGTTTTTT
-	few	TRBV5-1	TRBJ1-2	CASRQEGLLNYGYTF	TGCGCCAGCAGGCAAGAGGGACTTCTTAACTATGGCTACACCTTC
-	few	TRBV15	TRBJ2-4	CATSRGTIAKNIQYF	TGTGCCACCAGCAGAGGGACGATAGCCAAAAACATTCAGTACTTC
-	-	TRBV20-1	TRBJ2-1	CSARWAGSYNEQFF	TGCAGTGCTAGATGGGCGGGGTCCTACAATGAGCAGTTCTTC
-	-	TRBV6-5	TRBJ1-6	CASSYSTDSSPLHF	TGTGCCAGCAGTTACTCGACTGACTCTTCACCCCTCCACTTT
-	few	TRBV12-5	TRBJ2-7	CASGLELGGEQYF	TGTGCTAGTGGTTTGGAACTTGGTGGCGAGCAGTACTTC
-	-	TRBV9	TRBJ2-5	CASSVELANEQYF	TGTGCCAGCAGCGTAGAGTTGGCCAATGAGCAGTACTTC
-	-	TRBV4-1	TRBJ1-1	CASSRLGQEAFF	TGCGCCAGCAGCCGACTAGGACAGGAAGCTTTCTTT
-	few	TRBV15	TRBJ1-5	CATSRDKAGDQPQHF	TGTGCCACCAGCAGAGATAAGGCAGGGGATCAGCCCCAGCATTTT
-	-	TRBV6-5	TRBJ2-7	CASSYDPLRTDEQYF	TGTGCCAGCAGTTATGACCCTTTACGAACCGACGAGCAGTACTTC
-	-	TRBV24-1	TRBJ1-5	CATSEAGQNQPQHF	TGTGCCACCAGTGAAGCCGGACAGAATCAGCCCCAGCATTTT
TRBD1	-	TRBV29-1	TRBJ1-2	CSVGTAIYGYTF	TGCAGCGTAGGGACAGCAATATATGGCTACACCTTC
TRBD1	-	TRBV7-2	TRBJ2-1	CASSLVWGLTGGNEQFF	TGTGCCAGCAGCTTAGTCTGGGGATTGACAGGGGGGAATGAGCAGTTCTTC
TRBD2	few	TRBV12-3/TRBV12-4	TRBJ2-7	CASSRRTSGSDEQYF	TGTGCCAGCAGTAGACGGACTAGCGGGAGTGACGAGCAGTACTTC
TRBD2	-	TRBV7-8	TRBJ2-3	CASRNLAGGSDTQYF	TGTGCCAGCAGAAATCTAGCGGGAGGTTCAGATACGCAGTATTTT
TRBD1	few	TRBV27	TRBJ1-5	CASSPRTGVGYSNQPQHF	TGTGCCAGCAGTCCCCGGACAGGGGTTGGGTATAGCAATCAGCCCCAGCATTTT
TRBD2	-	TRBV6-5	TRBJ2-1	CASSSGLVTQWEQFF	TGTGCCAGCAGTTCGGGACTAGTGACCCAATGGGAGCAGTTCTTC
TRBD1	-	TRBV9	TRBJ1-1	CASSVEGQGGTEAFF	TGTGCCAGCAGCGTAGAGGGACAGGGAGGTACTGAAGCTTTCTTT
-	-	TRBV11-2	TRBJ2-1	CASSSPVGDPYNEQFF	TGTGCCAGCAGCTCACCAGTTGGGGACCCTTACAATGAGCAGTTCTTC
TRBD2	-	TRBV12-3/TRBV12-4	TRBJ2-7	CASRKGTSVYNEQYF	TGTGCCAGCAGAAAGGGGACTAGCGTCTACAATGAGCAGTACTTC
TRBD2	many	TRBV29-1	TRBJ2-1	CSVERGGYNEQFF	TGCAGCGTTGAGCGGGGGGGCTACAATGAGCAGTTCTTC
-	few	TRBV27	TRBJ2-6	CASSLSGAGANVLTF	TGTGCCAGCAGTTTATCTGGGGCTGGGGCCAACGTCCTGACTTTC
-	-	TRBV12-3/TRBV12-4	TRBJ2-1	CASSPYGVSDNEQFF	TGTGCCAGCAGTCCGTACGGGGTCTCCGACAATGAGCAGTTCTTC
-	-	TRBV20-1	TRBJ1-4	CSAAPPGRDNEKLFF	TGCAGTGCTGCACCGCCGGGACGGGATAATGAAAAACTGTTTTTT
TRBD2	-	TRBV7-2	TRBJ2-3	CASSSIGRGYTDTQYF	TGTGCCAGCAGCTCGATCGGGAGGGGTTACACAGATACGCAGTATTTT
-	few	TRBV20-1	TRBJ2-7	CSANRDVPYEQYF	TGCAGTGCTAATCGAGATGTCCCCTACGAGCAGTACTTC
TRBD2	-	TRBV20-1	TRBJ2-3	CSARVFGGGASMDTQYF	TGCAGTGCTAGAGTCTTCGGCGGGGGGGCCAGTATGGATACGCAGTATTTT
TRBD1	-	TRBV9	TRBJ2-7	CASSVGMGQAYEQYF	TGTGCCAGCAGCGTCGGTATGGGACAGGCCTACGAGCAGTACTTC
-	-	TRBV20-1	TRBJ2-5	CSALQDGGETQYF	TGCAGTGCCCTACAGGATGGAGGAGAGACCCAGTACTTC
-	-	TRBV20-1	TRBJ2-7	CSARETGHSYEQYF	TGCAGTGCTAGAGAAACGGGACACTCCTACGAGCAGTACTTC
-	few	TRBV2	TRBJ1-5	CASSDAGRRLEPQHF	TGTGCCAGCAGTGACGCCGGACGGCGTCTTGAGCCCCAGCATTTT
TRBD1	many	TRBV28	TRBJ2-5	CASSLLGTGGETQYF	TGTGCCAGCAGTTTATTGGGGACAGGGGGAGAGACCCAGTACTTC
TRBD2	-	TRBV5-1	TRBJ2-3	CASSSGLAGGRLSTDTQYF	TGCGCCAGCAGCTCGGGACTAGCGGGAGGGAGGTTATCCACAGATACGCAGTATTTT
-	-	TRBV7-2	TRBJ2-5	CASSPQGFATETQYF	TGTGCCAGCAGCCCTCAGGGTTTTGCGACTGAGACCCAGTACTTC
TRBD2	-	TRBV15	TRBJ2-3	CATSRPSGSPDTQYF	TGTGCCACCAGCAGACCTAGCGGGAGCCCAGATACGCAGTATTTT
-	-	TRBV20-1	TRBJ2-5	CSAGRSGETQYF	TGCAGTGCGGGACGGTCAGGGGAGACCCAGTACTTC
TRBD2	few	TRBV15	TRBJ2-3	CATSRDQVLAGWTDTQYF	TGTGCCACCAGCAGAGATCAGGTCCTAGCGGGGTGGACAGATACGCAGTATTTT
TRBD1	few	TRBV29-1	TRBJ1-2	CSVVDRKGYTF	TGCAGCGTTGTGGACAGGAAGGGCTACACCTTC
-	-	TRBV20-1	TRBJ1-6	CSARRPFSYNSPLHF	TGCAGTGCTAGACGCCCATTCTCCTATAATTCACCCCTCCACTTT
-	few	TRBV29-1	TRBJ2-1	CSVGETVSNEQFF	TGCAGCGTTGGAGAGACAGTTAGCAATGAGCAGTTCTTC